This T cell receptor beta chain stems from a study of CD8+ T cells in alopecia areata. Looking at the study overall: Treated patients were dosed with oral tofacitinib, taking 5 to 10 mg twice daily.

Whole-study results and caveats: More clonal than normal scalp was lesional scalp, particularly alopecia totalis/universalis. Between patients, shared TCR sequences were less clear than in mice. This was possibly due in part to HLA diversity in the patient population. A great number of expanded lesional clones endured in scalp and blood during tofacitinib.

In the case of this clone: Antigen: not known.

Germline lookup yields CDR1 SQVTM and CDR2 ANQGSEA. The CDR3 totals 11 residues. V was trimmed by 5 bases and J by 4 bases, leaving 8 bases between them. Following RNA extraction, reverse transcription yielded cDNA that acted as the sequencing template. Profiling relied on immunoSEQ multiplex PCR, and the TCRdb table lists in-frame clones only, not all of them. Of over 150,000 clones listed, 50% to 60% were seen once; the top ten hold around 0.7%. Indicated treatment: oral pan-JAK inhibitor, 5-10 mg twice daily. The sample in question was CD4+ T cells sorted from blood, obtained at week 4, from a patient treated with tofacitinib. The origin of this receptor is a human donor with alopecia areata. The chain combines TRBV29-1 with TRBJ1-2, with a tentative D call TRBD1 (5 bases). In nucleotides, the CDR3 is TGCAGCGTTTTGACAGTCTATGGCTACACCTTC. It is translated as CSVLTVYGYTF. The full variable domain, in which reference TRBV29-1 and TRBJ1-2 provide the parts outside the CDR3, is SAVISQKPSRDICQRGTSLTIQCQVDSQVTMMFWYRQQPGQSLTLIATANQGSEATYESGFVIDKFPISRPNLTFSTLTVSNMSPEDSSIYLCSVLTVYGYTFGSGTRLTVV.